The 31 T cell receptor beta chains below were found in one sample sequenced in a study of tissue T cells after allogeneic stem cell transplantation. This table comes from immunoSEQ multiplex PCR, and its TCRdb copy is limited to in-frame clones, with some not included. The sample lists about 460 clones, approximately 84% seen once, with roughly 13% in the top ten. The source material was skin, sampled at autopsy. The origin of the receptors is a female patient between 18 and 49 years old with steroid-refractory graft-versus-host disease after an allogeneic stem cell transplant. A subset of T cells may come from the graft donor.

The chain is built from TRBV6-4 and TRBJ2-3; D tentatively fits TRBD1 or TRBD2 (5 bases each). The CDR3 covers 14 residues. Germline V gene lookup returns CDR1 MRHNA and CDR2 SNTAGT. V gave up 4 bases and J gave up 10 bases, with 18 bases separating them. The CDR3 protein is CASSGLSGTSPQYF. CDR3 DNA: TGTGCCAGCAGTGGCCTTTCCGGGACGAGCCCGCAGTATTTT.

This clone showed up just once. This rearrangement joins TRBV29-1 to TRBJ2-5; D is unclear. The germline V gene has CDR1 SQVTM and CDR2 ANQGSEA. V gave up 7 bases and J gave up 3 bases, with 12 bases separating them. This CDR3 is built from 12 residues. The CDR3 here is CSARVAKETQYF. In DNA form, the CDR3 reads TGCAGCGCACGGGTTGCTAAAGAGACCCAGTACTTC.

The V call is TRBV5-5, the J call TRBJ2-7, with D unclear. V was clipped by 3 bases and J by 3 bases, with 7 bases between them. CDR1 SGHKS and CDR2 YYEKEE come from the germline V gene (reference sequence). This CDR3 region has 12 residues. The CDR3 loop is CASSSDIYEQYF. Written as DNA, the CDR3 is TGTGCCAGCAGCTCTGACATCTACGAGCAGTACTTC.

The chain couples TRBV5-5 to TRBJ1-2; 9 bases line up with TRBD1. This CDR3 comprises 15 residues. Germline assignment: CDR1 SGHKS and CDR2 YYEKEE (reference sequence). V was clipped by 7 bases and J by 4 bases; unmatched bases: 11. The CDR3 spells CASVRRDREGYGYTF. The CDR3 nucleotides read TGTGCCAGCGTTCGTCGGGACAGGGAAGGCTATGGCTACACCTTC.

The rearrangement uses TRBV28 and TRBJ2-3, with TRBD2 identical over 9 bases. V was pared by 6 bases and J by 5 bases, with 12 bases of the junction left unmatched. CDR3 length: 16 amino acids. CDR1 is MDHEN and CDR2 is SYDVKM in the germline V gene. Here the CDR3 reads CASSRPQRGALDTQYF. In DNA form, the CDR3 reads TGTGCCAGCAGCCGCCCTCAGCGGGGGGCGTTAGATACGCAGTATTTT. Together with reference TRBV28 and TRBJ2-3, the CDR3 gives the full variable domain: DVKVTQSSRYLVKRTGEKVFLECVQDMDHENMFWYRQDPGLGLRLIYFSYDVKMKEKGDIPEGYSVSREKKERFSLILESASTNQTSMYLCASSRPQRGALDTQYFGPGTRLTVL.

The chain uses TRBV29-1 and TRBJ2-3, with D tentatively TRBD1 (5 bases). This CDR3 is built from 13 residues. The germline V gene has CDR1 SQVTM and CDR2 ANQGSEA. Deletions cut 3 bases from V and 1 base from J, with 8 bases between. The CDR3 region is CSVDAGRTDTQYF. In DNA form, the CDR3 reads TGCAGCGTTGATGCAGGGCGCACAGATACGCAGTATTTT.

This clone appeared once. The rearrangement links TRBV6-5 to TRBJ2-3; 10 positions match TRBD2. From germline, CDR1 is MNHEY and CDR2 SVGAGI. J gave up 5 bases and V 6 bases, and 8 bases lay outside the gene matches. CDR3 length: 15 amino acids. CDR3 sequence (DNA): TGTGCCAGCAGCCAATGGCTAGCGGGAGTAGATACGCAGTATTTT. It specifies CASSQWLAGVDTQYF.

The gene calls are TRBV4-1 and TRBJ1-2, with D hard to call. Deletions cut 3 bases from V and 5 bases from J, with 13 bases between. The CDR3 runs 14 residues. Germline loops: CDR1 MGHRA, CDR2 YSYEKL. CDR3 sequence: CASSHSGKNYGYTF. For the CDR3, the DNA is TGCGCCAGCAGCCACTCCGGGAAAAATTATGGCTACACCTTC.

The chain couples TRBV15 to TRBJ1-5, with TRBD1 matching 10 bases. Germline-derived CDR1 and CDR2 are LNHNV and YYDKDF (reference sequence). With 3 bases clipped from V and 4 bases from J, the junction kept 3 bases outside the gene matches. The CDR3 contains 15 residues. The chain's CDR3 is CATSRGQGPNQPQHF. CDR3 DNA sequence: TGTGCCACCAGCAGGGGACAGGGGCCAAATCAGCCCCAGCATTTT.

The J gene is TRBJ2-7, the V gene TRBV19, with 7 bases aligning to TRBD1. V shed 3 bases, J shed 3 bases, and the junction held 5 bases outside the gene matches. CDR3 length equals 14 residues. Germline lookup yields CDR1 LNHDA and CDR2 SQIVND (reference sequence). The CDR3 region has the DNA TGTGCCAGTAGTATTGACAGGGTGAACTACGAGCAGTACTTC. It is translated as CASSIDRVNYEQYF.

The CDR3: CASSQGVRELFF. CDR3 bases: TGCGCCAGCAGCCAAGGGGTCAGAGAACTGTTTTTT. V gene TRBV4-1 combines with J gene TRBJ1-4, with D hard to call. The CDR3 runs to 12 residues. V lost 1 base, J lost 12 bases, and 9 bases lay in between. The germline V gene has CDR1 MGHRA and CDR2 YSYEKL.

The chain links TRBV4-2 to TRBJ2-5, with D maybe TRBD1 (7 bases). The CDR3 covers 15 residues. Per germline, CDR1 LGHNA and CDR2 YNFKEQ. Trimming removed 2 bases from V and 5 bases from J, with 15 bases in between. As DNA, the CDR3 is TGTGCCAGCAGCCAAATTGCAGGGGGGCGGGAGACCCAGTACTTC. The encoded protein is CASSQIAGGRETQYF.

The rearrangement joins TRBV27 to TRBJ1-1, with D uncertain. The germline V gene encodes CDR1 MNHEY and CDR2 SMNVEV (reference sequence). Trimming removed 0 bases from V and 4 bases from J, with 15 bases in between. CDR3 length equals 16 residues. The CDR3 bases are TGTGCCAGCAGTTTATCAGCGATGGAAGGAAGCACTGAAGCTTTCTTT. It yields the protein CASSLSAMEGSTEAFF.

The genes are TRBV11-2 and TRBJ1-2; perhaps TRBD1 as D (6 bases). Trimming cost V 3 bases and J 11 bases, with 22 bases left between them. Germline loops: CDR1 SGHAT, CDR2 FQNNGV. The CDR3 has 15 amino acids. CDR3 in amino acids: CASSFLYRRVQGYTF. CDR3 coding DNA: TGTGCCAGCAGCTTCCTATACCGACGGGTCCAGGGGTACACCTTC.

The chain couples TRBV5-1 to TRBJ1-5; 11 nucleotides match TRBD1. The germline gives CDR1 SGHRS, CDR2 YFSETQ. The CDR3 spans 16 residues. The J segment lost 1 base and the V segment lost 0 bases, leaving 0 bases of the junction unmatched. CDR3 nucleotides: TGCGCCAGCAGCTTGGGGGACAGGGGGAGCAATCAGCCCCAGCATTTT. It encodes CASSLGDRGSNQPQHF.

The chain has TRBV7-2 and TRBJ1-2; D possibly corresponds to TRBD1 (6 bases). This CDR3 is built from 14 residues. Germline V gives CDR1 SGHTA, CDR2 FQGNSA. Trimming cost V 5 bases and J 6 bases, with 16 bases left between them. CDR3 amino acids: CASSLGQGSNGYTF. The CDR3 DNA reads TGTGCCAGCAGCCTGGGACAAGGATCGAATGGCTACACCTTC.

A single count supports this clone. The rearrangement links TRBV10-1 to TRBJ2-4; D unclear. The length of the CDR3 is 12 residues. V was clipped by 4 bases and J by 1 base, with 2 bases between them. Germline V lookup: CDR1 WNHNN, CDR2 SYGVQD (reference sequence). The CDR3 DNA follows: TGCGCCAGCAGTGGTGCCAAAAACATTCAGTACTTC. Translation gives CASSGAKNIQYF.

The V call is TRBV30, the J call TRBJ2-7; possible D gene TRBD2, 5 bases. Germline CDR1 GTSNPN, CDR2 SVGIG (reference sequence). Deletions cut 2 bases from V and 0 bases from J, with 11 bases between. The CDR3 spans 14 residues. In DNA, the CDR3 is TGTGCCTGGAGTCGGAGGACGGGCTCCTACGAGCAGTACTTC. Residues: CAWSRRTGSYEQYF.

The V gene is TRBV5-1, the J gene TRBJ2-7, with 8 bases aligning to TRBD2. This CDR3 is built from 17 residues. CDR1 is SGHRS and CDR2 is YFSETQ in the germline V gene. The V gene end was trimmed by 1 base and the J gene end by 0 bases; junction bases not matched to a gene: 9. The CDR3 sequence is CASSLRASGLSSYEQYF. CDR3 coding DNA: TGCGCCAGCAGCTTGAGGGCTAGCGGGCTTAGCTCCTACGAGCAGTACTTC.

In this sample, this clone turned up a few times. The chain carries TRBV4-2 and TRBJ1-1, with unresolved D. Germline lookup yields CDR1 LGHNA and CDR2 YNFKEQ. Deletions cut 6 bases from V and 3 bases from J, with 14 bases between. The CDR3 has 14 residues. In DNA form, the CDR3 reads TGTGCCAGCAGTGGTTCGCCCCAGTACACTGAAGCTTTCTTT. Translating it yields CASSGSPQYTEAFF.

This chain links TRBV5-1 with TRBJ1-2, with D possibly TRBD1 on 5 matching bases. Deletions cut 0 bases from V and 3 bases from J, with 12 bases between. This CDR3 comprises 15 residues. Germline loops: CDR1 SGHRS, CDR2 YFSETQ. The chain's CDR3 is CASSLAGGRDYGYTF. In nucleotides, the CDR3 is TGCGCCAGCAGCTTGGCGGGAGGCAGGGACTATGGCTACACCTTC.

The chain uses TRBV5-5 and TRBJ1-6; D is perhaps TRBD1 (5 bases). Trimming pared 3 bases from V and 7 bases from J, leaving 8 bases between. Germline values: CDR1 SGHKS, CDR2 YYEKEE (reference sequence). The CDR3 spans 13 residues. CDR3 sequence (DNA): TGTGCCAGCAGCTGGGACGGGAATTCACCCCTCCACTTT. Translating gives CASSWDGNSPLHF.

V is TRBV11-2 and J is TRBJ2-5; D tentatively reads TRBD1 or TRBD2 (5 bases each). Trimming shortened V by 1 base and J by 4 bases, and 19 bases separated the two germline ends. Germline CDR1 reads SGHAT; CDR2 reads FQNNGV. This CDR3 contains 17 residues. As DNA, the CDR3 is TGTGCCAGCAGCTTAGTGAGGCAGGGAAGGGCGGGAGAGACCCAGTACTTC. It codes for CASSLVRQGRAGETQYF.

The chain recombines TRBV7-8 with TRBJ1-3; maybe TRBD1 (6 bases). The V gene lost 0 bases and the J gene lost 3 bases, with 9 bases spanning the gap. The germline V gene encodes CDR1 SGHVS and CDR2 FQNEAQ. The CDR3 covers 15 residues. The CDR3 loop is CASSLAGGRGNTIYF. In DNA form, the CDR3 reads TGTGCCAGCAGCTTAGCGGGGGGGCGTGGAAACACCATATATTTT. Full variable domain (remainder filled in from reference TRBV7-8 and TRBJ1-3): GAGVSQSPRYKVAKRGQDVALRCDPISGHVSLFWYQQALGQGPEFLTYFQNEAQLDKSGLPSDRFFAERPEGSVSTLKIQRTQQEDSAVYLCASSLAGGRGNTIYFGEGSWLTVV.

The rearrangement uses TRBV7-9 and TRBJ1-1, with D hard to call. Trimming removed 6 bases from V and 6 bases from J, with 11 bases in between. Germline CDR1 and CDR2: SEHNR and FQNEAQ (reference sequence). This CDR3 spans 12 amino acids. CDR3 bases: TGTGCCAGCAGACCCCAGGAGTCTGAAGCTTTCTTT. Protein product: CASRPQESEAFF.

The chain employs TRBV12-3 or TRBV12-4 and TRBJ1-2; maybe TRBD1 (5 bases). The CDR3 consists of 13 residues. V was shortened by 6 bases and J by 2 bases, with 10 bases between the two germline ends. In nucleotides, the CDR3 is TGTGCCAGCAGCCTCAGGGCCAACTATGGCTACACCTTC. Translated: CASSLRANYGYTF.

This rearrangement joins TRBV7-6 to TRBJ1-2, with D possibly TRBD1 on 5 matching bases. V shed 1 base and J shed 4 bases, with 10 bases lying between them. Germline V gene lookup returns CDR1 SGHVS and CDR2 FNYEAQ. CDR3 length: 14 residues. The CDR3 region has the DNA TGTGCCAGCAGCTTAGGAGGGGTCGGCTATGGCTACACCTTC. Encoded protein: CASSLGGVGYGYTF.

This rearrangement joins TRBV19 to TRBJ2-7; unclear D gene. Trimming stripped 1 base from V and 1 base from J, with 5 bases between. The length of the CDR3 is 13 residues. Germline-derived CDR1 and CDR2 are LNHDA and SQIVND (reference sequence). CDR3 coding DNA: TGTGCCAGTAGTATAGCCAGGTCCTACGAGCAGTACTTC. Amino acid sequence: CASSIARSYEQYF.

This chain links TRBV19 with TRBJ2-5; 9 positions match TRBD1. The CDR3 runs 15 residues. The trim removed 9 bases at V and 5 bases at J, leaving 13 bases unmatched. Per germline, CDR1 LNHDA and CDR2 SQIVND (reference sequence). The CDR3 DNA reads as TGTGCCAGCCAGGACAGGGGACGGTATGGGGAGACCCAGTACTTC. It encodes CASQDRGRYGETQYF.

The chain carries TRBV19 and TRBJ1-5; perhaps TRBD1 as D (5 bases). Germline V gene lookup returns CDR1 LNHDA and CDR2 SQIVND (reference sequence). This CDR3 has 15 residues. Trimming pared 2 bases from V and 0 bases from J, leaving 8 bases between. The CDR3 is CASSIRGYSNQPQHF. The CDR3 nucleotides are TGTGCCAGTAGTATACGGGGGTATAGCAATCAGCCCCAGCATTTT.

This chain's CDR3 is CASSVEGLSEETQYF. In DNA, the CDR3 is TGTGCCAGCAGCGTTGAGGGTTTGTCCGAAGAGACCCAGTACTTC. The rearrangement uses TRBV9 and TRBJ2-5; perhaps TRBD2 as D (5 bases). The germline V and J ends were trimmed by 2 bases and 3 bases, with 14 bases remaining between them. Germline CDR1 SGDLS, CDR2 YYNGEE. CDR3 length: 15 amino acids.